This T cell receptor (beta chain) was captured by sequencing in a study of vaccination effects on CD4 cells after COVID-19. Study-wide results and limits: Late in the post-vaccination period, infection-induced and vaccine-induced clones underwent marked clonal contraction.

Viral peptide pool expansion of antigen-specific CD4+ T cells preceded sequencing in the ViraFEST assay. Scientists isolated CD4+ T cells after an approximately 9-day culture period ended. Vaccine administered to participants consisted of two doses of either BNT162b2 or mRNA-1273. The culture medium for 2 million or so PBMC per well included 9.5 to 10 IU/ml IL-2 and roughly 10 ug/ml peptides. Replacing half the medium with IL-2 medium was done on days 3 and 7. Germline V gene sequence: CDR1 LNHDA, CDR2 SQIVND (reference sequence). The CDR3 spans 16 residues. Trimming shortened V by 4 bases and J by 4 bases, and 17 bases separated the two germline ends. Sequenced by immunoSEQ multiplex PCR; TCRdb stores in-frame clones only, minus some. The sample holds about 29,000 clones, roughly 74% seen once. Of note for this clone: Antigen unknown.

The rearrangement joins TRBV19 to TRBJ2-1; D assignment may be TRBD1 or TRBD2 (6 bases each). This specimen consisted of CD4+ T cells from PBMCs cultured with HCoV-OC43 spike peptides, obtained after COVID-19 vaccination. Regarding subset: HCoV-OC43 spike overlapping peptide pool stimulation. This TCR came from a human donor who received a COVID-19 vaccine. CDR3 amino acids: CASSSTTGTYYNEQFF. CDR3 in DNA: TGTGCCAGTAGTAGCACCACAGGGACTTATTACAATGAGCAGTTCTTC.